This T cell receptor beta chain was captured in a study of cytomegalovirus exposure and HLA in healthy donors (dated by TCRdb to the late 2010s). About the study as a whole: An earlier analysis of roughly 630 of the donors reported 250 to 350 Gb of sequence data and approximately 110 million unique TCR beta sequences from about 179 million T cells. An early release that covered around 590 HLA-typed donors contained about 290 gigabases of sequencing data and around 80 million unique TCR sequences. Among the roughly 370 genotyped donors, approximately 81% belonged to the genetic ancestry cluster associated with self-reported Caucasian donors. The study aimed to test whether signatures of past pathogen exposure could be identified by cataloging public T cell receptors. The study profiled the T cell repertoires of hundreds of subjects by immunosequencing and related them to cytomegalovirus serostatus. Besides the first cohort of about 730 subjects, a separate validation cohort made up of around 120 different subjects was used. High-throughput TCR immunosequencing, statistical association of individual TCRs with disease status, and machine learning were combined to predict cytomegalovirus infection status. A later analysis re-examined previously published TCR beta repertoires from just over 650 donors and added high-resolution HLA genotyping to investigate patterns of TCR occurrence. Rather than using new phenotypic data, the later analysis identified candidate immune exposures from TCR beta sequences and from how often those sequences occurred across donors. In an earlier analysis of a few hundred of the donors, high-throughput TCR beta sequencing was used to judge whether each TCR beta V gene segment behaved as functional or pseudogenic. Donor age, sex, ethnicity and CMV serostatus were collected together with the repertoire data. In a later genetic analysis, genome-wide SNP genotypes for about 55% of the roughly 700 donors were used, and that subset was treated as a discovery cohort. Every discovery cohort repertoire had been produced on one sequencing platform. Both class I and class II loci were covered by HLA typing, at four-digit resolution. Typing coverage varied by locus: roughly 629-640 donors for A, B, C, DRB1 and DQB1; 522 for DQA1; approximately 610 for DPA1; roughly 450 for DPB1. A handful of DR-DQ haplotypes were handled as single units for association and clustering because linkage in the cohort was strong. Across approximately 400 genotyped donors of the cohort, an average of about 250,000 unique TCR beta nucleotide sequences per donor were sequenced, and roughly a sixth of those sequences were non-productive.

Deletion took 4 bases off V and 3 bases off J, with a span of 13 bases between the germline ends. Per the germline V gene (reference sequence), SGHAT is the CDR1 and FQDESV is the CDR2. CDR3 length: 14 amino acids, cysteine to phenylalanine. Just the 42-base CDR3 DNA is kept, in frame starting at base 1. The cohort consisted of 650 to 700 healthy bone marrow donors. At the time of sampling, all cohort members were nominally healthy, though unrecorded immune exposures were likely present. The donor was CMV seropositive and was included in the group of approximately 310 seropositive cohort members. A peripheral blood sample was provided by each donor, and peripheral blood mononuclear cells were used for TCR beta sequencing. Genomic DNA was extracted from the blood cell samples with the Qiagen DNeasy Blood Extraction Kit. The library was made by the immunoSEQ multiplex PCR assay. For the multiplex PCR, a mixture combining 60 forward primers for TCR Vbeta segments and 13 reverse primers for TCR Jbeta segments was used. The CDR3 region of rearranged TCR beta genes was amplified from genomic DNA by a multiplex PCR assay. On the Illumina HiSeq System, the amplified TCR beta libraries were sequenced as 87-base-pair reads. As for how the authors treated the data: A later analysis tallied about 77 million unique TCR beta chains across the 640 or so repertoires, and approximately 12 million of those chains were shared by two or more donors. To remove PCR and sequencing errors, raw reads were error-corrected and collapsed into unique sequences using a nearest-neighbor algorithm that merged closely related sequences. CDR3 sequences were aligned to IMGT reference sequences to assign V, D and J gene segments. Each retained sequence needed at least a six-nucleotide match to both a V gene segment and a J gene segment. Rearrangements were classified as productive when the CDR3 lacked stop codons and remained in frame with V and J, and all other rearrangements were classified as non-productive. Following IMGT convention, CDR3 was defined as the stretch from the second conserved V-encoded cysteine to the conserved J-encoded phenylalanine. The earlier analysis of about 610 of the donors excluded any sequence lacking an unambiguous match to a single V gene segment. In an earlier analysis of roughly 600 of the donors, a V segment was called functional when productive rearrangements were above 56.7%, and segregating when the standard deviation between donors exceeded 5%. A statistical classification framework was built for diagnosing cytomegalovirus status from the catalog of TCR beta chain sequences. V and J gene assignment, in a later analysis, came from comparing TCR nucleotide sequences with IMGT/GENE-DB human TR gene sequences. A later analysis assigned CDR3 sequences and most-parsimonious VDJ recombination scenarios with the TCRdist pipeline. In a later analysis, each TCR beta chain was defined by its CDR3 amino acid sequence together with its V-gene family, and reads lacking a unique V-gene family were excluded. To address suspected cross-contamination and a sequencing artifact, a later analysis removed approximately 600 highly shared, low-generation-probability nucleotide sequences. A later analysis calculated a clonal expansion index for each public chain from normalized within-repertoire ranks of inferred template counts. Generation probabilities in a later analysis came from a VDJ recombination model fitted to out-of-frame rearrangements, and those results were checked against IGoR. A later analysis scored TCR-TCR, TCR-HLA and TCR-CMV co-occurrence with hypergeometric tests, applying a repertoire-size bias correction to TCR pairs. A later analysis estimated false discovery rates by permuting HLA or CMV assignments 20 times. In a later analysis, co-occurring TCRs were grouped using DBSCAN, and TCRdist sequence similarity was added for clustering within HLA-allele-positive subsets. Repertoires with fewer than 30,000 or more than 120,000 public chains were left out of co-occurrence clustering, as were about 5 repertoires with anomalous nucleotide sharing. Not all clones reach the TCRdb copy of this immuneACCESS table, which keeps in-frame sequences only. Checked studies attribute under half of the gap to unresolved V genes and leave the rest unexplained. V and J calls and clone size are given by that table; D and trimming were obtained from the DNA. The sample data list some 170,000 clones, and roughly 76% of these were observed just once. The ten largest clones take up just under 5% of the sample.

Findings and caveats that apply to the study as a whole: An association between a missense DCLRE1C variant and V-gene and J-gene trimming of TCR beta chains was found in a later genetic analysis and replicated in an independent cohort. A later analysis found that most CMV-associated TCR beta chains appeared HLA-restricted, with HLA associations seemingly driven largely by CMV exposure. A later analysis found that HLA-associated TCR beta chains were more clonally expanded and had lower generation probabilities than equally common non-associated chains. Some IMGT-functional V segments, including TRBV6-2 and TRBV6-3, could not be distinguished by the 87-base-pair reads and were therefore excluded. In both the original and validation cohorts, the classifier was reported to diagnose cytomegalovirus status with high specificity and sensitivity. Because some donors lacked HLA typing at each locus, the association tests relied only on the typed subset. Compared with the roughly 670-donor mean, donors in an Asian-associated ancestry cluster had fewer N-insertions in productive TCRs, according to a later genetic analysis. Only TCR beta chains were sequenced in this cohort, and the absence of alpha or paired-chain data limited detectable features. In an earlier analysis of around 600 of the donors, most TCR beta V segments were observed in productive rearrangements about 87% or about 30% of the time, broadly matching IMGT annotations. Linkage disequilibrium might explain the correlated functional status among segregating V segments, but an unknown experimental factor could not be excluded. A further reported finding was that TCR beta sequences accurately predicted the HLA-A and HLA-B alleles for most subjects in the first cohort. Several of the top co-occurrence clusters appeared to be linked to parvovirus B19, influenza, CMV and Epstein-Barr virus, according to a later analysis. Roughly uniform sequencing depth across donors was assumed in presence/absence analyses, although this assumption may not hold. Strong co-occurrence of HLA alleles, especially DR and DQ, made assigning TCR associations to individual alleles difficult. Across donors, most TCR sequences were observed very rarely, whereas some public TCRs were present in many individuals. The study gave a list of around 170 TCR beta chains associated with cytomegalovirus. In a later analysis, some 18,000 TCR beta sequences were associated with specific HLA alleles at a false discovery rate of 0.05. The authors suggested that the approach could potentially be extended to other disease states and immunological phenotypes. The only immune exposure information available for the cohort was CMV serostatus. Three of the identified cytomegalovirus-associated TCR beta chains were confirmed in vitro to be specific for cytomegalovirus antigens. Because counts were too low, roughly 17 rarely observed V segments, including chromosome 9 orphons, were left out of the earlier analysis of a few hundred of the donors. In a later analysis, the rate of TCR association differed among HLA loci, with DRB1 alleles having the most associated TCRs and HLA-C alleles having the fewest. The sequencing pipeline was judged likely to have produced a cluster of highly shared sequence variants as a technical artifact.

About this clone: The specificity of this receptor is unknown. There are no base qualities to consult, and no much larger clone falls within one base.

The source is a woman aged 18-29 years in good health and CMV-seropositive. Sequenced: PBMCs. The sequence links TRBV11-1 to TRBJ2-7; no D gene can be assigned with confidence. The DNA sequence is TGTGCCAGCAGCTCGTTAAGTAACTACTACGAGCAGTACTTC. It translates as CASSSLSNYYEQYF.